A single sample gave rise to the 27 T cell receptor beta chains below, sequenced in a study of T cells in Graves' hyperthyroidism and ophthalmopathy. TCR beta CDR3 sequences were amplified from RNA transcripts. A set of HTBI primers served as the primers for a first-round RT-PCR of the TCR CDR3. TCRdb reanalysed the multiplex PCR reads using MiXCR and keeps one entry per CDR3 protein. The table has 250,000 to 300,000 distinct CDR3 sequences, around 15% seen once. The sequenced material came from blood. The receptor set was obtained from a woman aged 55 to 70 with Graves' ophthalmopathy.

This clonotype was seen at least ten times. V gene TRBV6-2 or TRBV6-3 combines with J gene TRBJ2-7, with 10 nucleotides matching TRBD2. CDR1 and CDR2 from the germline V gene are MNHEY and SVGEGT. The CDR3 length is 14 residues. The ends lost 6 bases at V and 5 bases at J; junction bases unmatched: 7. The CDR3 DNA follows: TGTGCCAGCAGGCATCTAGCGGGAGACGACGAGCAGTACTTC. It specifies CASRHLAGDDEQYF.

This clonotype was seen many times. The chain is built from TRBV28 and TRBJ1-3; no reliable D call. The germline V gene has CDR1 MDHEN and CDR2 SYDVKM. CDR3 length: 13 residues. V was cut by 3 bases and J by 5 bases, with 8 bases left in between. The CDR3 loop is CASSLNGRNTIYF. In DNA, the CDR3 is TGTGCCAGCAGTTTGAACGGCCGAAACACCATATATTTT.

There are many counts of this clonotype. The CDR3 reads CASSLSLKDSPLHF. CDR3 coding DNA: TGTGCCAGCAGCCTCTCCCTTAAGGATTCACCCCTCCACTTT. This chain uses TRBV3-1 with TRBJ1-6; the D is unclear. Trimming took off 4 bases at V and 8 bases at J, with 12 bases between the two ends. Germline V CDR1 and CDR2: LGHDT, YNNKEL (reference sequence). The CDR3 consists of 14 residues.

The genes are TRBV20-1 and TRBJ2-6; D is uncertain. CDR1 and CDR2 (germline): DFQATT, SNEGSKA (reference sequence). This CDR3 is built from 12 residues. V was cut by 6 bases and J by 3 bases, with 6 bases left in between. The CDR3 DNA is TGCAGTGCCCACGGTGGGGCCAACGTCCTGACTTTC. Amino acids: CSAHGGANVLTF.

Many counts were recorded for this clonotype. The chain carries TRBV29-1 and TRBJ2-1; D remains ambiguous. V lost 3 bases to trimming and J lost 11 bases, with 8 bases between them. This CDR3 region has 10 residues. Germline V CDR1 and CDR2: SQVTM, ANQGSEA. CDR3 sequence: CSVEIPQQFF. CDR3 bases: TGCAGCGTTGAGATCCCACAGCAGTTCTTC.

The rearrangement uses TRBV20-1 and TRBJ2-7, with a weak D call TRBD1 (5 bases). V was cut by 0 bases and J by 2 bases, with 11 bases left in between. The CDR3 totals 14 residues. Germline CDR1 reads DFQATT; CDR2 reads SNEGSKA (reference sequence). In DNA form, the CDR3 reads TGCAGTGCTAGAGAGCGCCAGGGAACCTACGAGCAGTACTTC. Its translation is CSARERQGTYEQYF.

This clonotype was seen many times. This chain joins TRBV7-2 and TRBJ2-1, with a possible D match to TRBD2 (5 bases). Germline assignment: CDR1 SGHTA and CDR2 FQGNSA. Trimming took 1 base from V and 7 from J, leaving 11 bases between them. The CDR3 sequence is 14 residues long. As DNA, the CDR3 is TGTGCCAGCAGCTTAGTCCGGGGTTTAAATGAGCAGTTCTTC. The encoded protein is CASSLVRGLNEQFF. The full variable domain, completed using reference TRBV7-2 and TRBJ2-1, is GAGVSQSPSNKVTEKGKDVELRCDPISGHTALYWYRQSLGQGLEFLIYFQGNSAPDKSGLPSDRFSAERTGGSVSTLTIQRTQQEDSAVYLCASSLVRGLNEQFFGPGTRLTVL.

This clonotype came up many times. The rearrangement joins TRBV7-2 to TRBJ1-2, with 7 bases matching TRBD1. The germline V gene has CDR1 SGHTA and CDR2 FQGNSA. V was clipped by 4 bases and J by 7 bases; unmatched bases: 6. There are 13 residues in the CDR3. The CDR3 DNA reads TGTGCCAGCAGCTGGCGAACAGGGGTTGGCTACACCTTC. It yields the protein CASSWRTGVGYTF.

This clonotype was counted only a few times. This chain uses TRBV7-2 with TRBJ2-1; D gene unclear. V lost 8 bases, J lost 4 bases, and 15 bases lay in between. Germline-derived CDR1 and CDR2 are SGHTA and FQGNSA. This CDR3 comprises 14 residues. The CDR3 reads CASGSDGSYNEQFF. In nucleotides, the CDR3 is TGTGCCAGCGGCTCGGACGGGTCATACAATGAGCAGTTCTTC. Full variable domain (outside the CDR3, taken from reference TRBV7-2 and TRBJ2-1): GAGVSQSPSNKVTEKGKDVELRCDPISGHTALYWYRQSLGQGLEFLIYFQGNSAPDKSGLPSDRFSAERTGGSVSTLTIQRTQQEDSAVYLCASGSDGSYNEQFFGPGTRLTVL.

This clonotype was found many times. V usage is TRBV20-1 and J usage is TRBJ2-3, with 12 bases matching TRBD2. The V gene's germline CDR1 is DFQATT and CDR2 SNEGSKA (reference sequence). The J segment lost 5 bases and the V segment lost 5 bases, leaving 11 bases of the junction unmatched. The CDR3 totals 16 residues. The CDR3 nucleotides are TGCAGTGCTCGACTAGCGGGGGATCTCGGGGGAGATACGCAGTATTTT. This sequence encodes CSARLAGDLGGDTQYF.

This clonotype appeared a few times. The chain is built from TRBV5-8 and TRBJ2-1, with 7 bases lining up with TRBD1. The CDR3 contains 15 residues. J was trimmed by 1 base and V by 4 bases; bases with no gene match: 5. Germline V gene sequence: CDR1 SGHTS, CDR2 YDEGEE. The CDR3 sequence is CASSQYRGSYNEQFF. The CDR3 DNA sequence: TGTGCCAGCAGCCAATACAGGGGATCCTACAATGAGCAGTTCTTC.

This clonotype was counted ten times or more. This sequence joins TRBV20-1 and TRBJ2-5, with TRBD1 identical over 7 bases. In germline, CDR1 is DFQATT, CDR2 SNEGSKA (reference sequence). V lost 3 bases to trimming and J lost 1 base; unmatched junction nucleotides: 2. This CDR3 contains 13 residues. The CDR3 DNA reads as TGCAGTGCTAGCGGGACAGTCCAAGAGACCCAGTACTTC. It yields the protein CSASGTVQETQYF.

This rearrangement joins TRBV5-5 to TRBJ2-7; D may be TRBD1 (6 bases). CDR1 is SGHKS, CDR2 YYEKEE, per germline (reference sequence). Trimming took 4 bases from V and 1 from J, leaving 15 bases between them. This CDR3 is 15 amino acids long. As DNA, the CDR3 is TGTGCCAGCAGCCCCGGACAGTCTATTTCCTACGAGCAGTACTTC. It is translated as CASSPGQSISYEQYF.

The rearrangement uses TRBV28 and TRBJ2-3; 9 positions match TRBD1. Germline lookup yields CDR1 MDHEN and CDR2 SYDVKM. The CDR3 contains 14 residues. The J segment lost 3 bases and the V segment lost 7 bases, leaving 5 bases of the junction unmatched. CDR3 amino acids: CASKRDRATDTQYF. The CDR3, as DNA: TGTGCCAGCAAACGGGACAGGGCGACAGATACGCAGTATTTT. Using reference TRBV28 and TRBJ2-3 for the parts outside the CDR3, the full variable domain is DVKVTQSSRYLVKRTGEKVFLECVQDMDHENMFWYRQDPGLGLRLIYFSYDVKMKEKGDIPEGYSVSREKKERFSLILESASTNQTSMYLCASKRDRATDTQYFGPGTRLTVL.

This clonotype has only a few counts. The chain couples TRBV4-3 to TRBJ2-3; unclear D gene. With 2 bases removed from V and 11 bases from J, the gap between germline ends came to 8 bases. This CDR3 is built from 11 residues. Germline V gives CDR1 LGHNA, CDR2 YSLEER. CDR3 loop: CASSQSGWQYF. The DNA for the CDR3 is TGCGCCAGCAGCCAATCCGGATGGCAGTATTTT.

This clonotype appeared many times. CDR3 amino acids: CASSRGTSGTKETQYF. The CDR3 coding sequence is TGTGCCAGCAGCCGTGGGACTAGCGGGACCAAAGAGACCCAGTACTTC. This chain uses TRBV4-2 with TRBJ2-5, with 13 nucleotides matching TRBD2. Trimming removed 4 bases from V and 3 bases from J; junction bases left unmatched: 5. CDR3 length equals 16 residues. Germline V gives CDR1 LGHNA, CDR2 YNFKEQ.

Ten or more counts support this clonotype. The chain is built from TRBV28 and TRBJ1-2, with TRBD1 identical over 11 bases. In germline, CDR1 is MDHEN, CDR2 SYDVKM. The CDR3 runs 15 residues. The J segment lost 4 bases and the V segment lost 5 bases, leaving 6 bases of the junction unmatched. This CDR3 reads CASSDRTGGGYGYTF. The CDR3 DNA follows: TGTGCCAGCAGTGACCGGACAGGGGGCGGCTATGGCTACACCTTC.

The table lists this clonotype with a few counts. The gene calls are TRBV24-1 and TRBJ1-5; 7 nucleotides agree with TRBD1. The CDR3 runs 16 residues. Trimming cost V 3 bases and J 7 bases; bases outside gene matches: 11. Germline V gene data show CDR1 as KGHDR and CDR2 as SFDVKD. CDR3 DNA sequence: TGTGCCACCAGTGATCCCAGGACAGGTCTTATACAGCCCCAGCATTTT. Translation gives CATSDPRTGLIQPQHF.

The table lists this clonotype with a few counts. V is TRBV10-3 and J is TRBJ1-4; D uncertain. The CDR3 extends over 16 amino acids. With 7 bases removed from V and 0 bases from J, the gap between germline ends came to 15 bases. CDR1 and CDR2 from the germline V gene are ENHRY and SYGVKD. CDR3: CAIIGVRSPTNEKLFF. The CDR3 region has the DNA TGTGCCATCATCGGAGTCCGGTCCCCAACTAATGAAAAACTGTTTTTT.

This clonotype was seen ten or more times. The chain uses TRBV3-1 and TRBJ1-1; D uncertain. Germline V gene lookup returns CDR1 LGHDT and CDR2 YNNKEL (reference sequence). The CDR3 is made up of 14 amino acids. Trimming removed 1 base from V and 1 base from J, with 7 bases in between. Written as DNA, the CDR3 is TGTGCCAGCAGCCAAGGGTCTGGGAACACTGAAGCTTTCTTT. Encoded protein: CASSQGSGNTEAFF.

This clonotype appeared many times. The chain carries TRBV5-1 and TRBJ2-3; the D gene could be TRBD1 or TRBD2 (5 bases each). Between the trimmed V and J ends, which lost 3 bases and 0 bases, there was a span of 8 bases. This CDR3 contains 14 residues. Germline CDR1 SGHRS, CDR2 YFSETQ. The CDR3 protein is CASSWGKSTDTQYF. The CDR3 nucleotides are TGCGCCAGCAGCTGGGGGAAAAGCACAGATACGCAGTATTTT.

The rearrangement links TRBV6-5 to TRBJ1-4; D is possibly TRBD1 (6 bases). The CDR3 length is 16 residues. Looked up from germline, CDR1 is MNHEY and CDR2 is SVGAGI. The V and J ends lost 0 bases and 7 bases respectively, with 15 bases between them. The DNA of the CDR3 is TGTGCCAGCAGTTACTCCTCCCCCAGGGGCGGTGAAAAACTGTTTTTT. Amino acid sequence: CASSYSSPRGGEKLFF.

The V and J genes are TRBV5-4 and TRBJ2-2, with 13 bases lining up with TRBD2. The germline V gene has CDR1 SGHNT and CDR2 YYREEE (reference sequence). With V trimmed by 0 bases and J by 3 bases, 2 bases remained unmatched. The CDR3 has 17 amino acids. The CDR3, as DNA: TGTGCCAGCAGCTTGGGCGGACTAGCGGGAGACACCGGGGAGCTGTTTTTT. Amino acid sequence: CASSLGGLAGDTGELFF.

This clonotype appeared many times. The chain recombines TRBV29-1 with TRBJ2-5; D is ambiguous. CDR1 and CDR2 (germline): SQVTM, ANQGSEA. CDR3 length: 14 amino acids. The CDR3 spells CAGLGGLGQETQYF. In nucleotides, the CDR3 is TGCGCCGGCCTGGGTGGTCTGGGGCAAGAGACCCAGTACTTC. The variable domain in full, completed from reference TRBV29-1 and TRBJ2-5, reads SAVISQKPSRDICQRGTSLTIQCQVDSQVTMMFWYRQQPGQSLTLIATANQGSEATYESGFVIDKFPISRPNLTFSTLTVSNMSPEDSSIYLCAGLGGLGQETQYFGPGTRLLVL.

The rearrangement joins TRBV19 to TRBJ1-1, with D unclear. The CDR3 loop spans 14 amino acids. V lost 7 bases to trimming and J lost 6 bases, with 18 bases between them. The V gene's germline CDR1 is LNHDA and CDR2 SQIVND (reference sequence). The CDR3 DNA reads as TGTGCCAGTACTATCGCGATCGGGTACGCTGAAGCTTTCTTT. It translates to CASTIAIGYAEAFF.

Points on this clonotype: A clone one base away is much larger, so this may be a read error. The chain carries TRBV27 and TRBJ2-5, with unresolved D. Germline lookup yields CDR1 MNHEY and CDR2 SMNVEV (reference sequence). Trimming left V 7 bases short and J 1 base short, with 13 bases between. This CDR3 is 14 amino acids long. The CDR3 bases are TGTGCCAGCAACCCCGTGTTAGGCCAAGAGACCCAGTACTTC. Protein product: CASNPVLGQETQYF.

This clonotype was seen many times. DNA for the CDR3: TGTGCCAGCAGCTACCGGGACAGGGACACAGATACGCAGTATTTT. It specifies CASSYRDRDTDTQYF. The J gene is TRBJ2-3, the V gene TRBV7-8, with 9 bases that match TRBD1. The CDR3 is made up of 15 amino acids. Trimming took 4 bases from V and 2 from J; bases not matched to a gene: 4. Germline values: CDR1 SGHVS, CDR2 FQNEAQ. Full variable domain (rest looked up from reference TRBV7-8 and TRBJ2-3): GAGVSQSPRYKVAKRGQDVALRCDPISGHVSLFWYQQALGQGPEFLTYFQNEAQLDKSGLPSDRFFAERPEGSVSTLKIQRTQQEDSAVYLCASSYRDRDTDTQYFGPGTRLTVL.